The 21 T cell receptor beta chains below were found in one sample sequenced in a study of beta chain features in type 1 diabetes. The isolated RNA, all of it, was reverse transcribed, so expressed TCRB transcripts were what got sequenced. Profiled with immunoSEQ multiplex PCR; TCRdb holds only in-frame clones, not every one. The sample lists some 240,000 clones, 16% occurring once. Their antigen targets remain unknown. Study-wide results and caveats: In every one of the four CD4+ subsets, TCRB CDR3s were moderately but significantly shorter in Type 1 diabetes patients.

Sequencing was performed on naive CD4+ T cells from blood. These receptors were taken from a man aged 25 to 40 with type 1 diabetes.

The sample holds a few counts of this clone. J is TRBJ2-7 and V is TRBV30; D possibly uses TRBD1 or TRBD2 (5 bases each). CDR1 GTSNPN and CDR2 SVGIG come from the germline V gene (reference sequence). Trimming stripped 1 base from V and 6 bases from J, with 7 bases between. This CDR3 spans 11 amino acids. CDR3 in DNA: TGTGCCTGGAGTGCAGGGAGCGAGCAGTACTTC. Amino acid sequence: CAWSAGSEQYF.

The chain employs TRBV5-4 and TRBJ2-3; perhaps D is TRBD1 or TRBD2 (5 bases each). Germline lookup yields CDR1 SGHNT and CDR2 YYREEE (reference sequence). CDR3 length: 15 amino acids. Trimming stripped 4 bases from V and 2 bases from J, with 14 bases between. The CDR3: CASSRDQRPTDTQYF. CDR3 DNA: TGTGCCAGCAGCCGGGACCAACGACCCACAGATACGCAGTATTTT.

The chain uses TRBV28 and TRBJ2-1; TRBD2 agrees at 9 bases. The CDR3 covers 15 residues. J gave up 8 bases and V 1 base, and 6 bases lay outside the gene matches. Germline V gives CDR1 MDHEN, CDR2 SYDVKM. Written as DNA, the CDR3 is TGTGCCAGCAGTTTATTAGCGGGAGCAGGAGATGAGCAGTTCTTC. Protein product: CASSLLAGAGDEQFF.

The chain has TRBV25-1 and TRBJ1-2, with 9 nucleotides matching TRBD1. J lost 7 bases, V lost 3 bases, and 3 bases had no gene match. The germline V gene encodes CDR1 MGHDK and CDR2 SYGVNS. The CDR3 has 13 residues. The CDR3 spells CASSEHRGRGYTF. CDR3 nucleotide sequence: TGTGCCAGCAGTGAGCACAGGGGGCGTGGCTACACCTTC.

V usage is TRBV9 and J usage is TRBJ1-1; maybe TRBD1 (5 bases). This CDR3 region has 14 residues. Trimming took 0 bases from V and 1 from J, leaving 7 bases between them. Looked up from germline, CDR1 is SGDLS and CDR2 is YYNGEE. The CDR3 spells CASSVGRGNTEAFF. The CDR3 nucleotides read TGTGCCAGCAGCGTAGGTAGGGGGAACACTGAAGCTTTCTTT.

This clone was counted between two and nine times. The chain combines TRBV4-1 with TRBJ2-5, with 7 positions matching TRBD1. With V trimmed by 0 bases and J by 2 bases, 3 bases remained unmatched. The CDR3 is 15 amino acids. From germline, CDR1 is MGHRA and CDR2 YSYEKL. The CDR3 DNA reads as TGCGCCAGCAGCCAAGATGGGACAGCGCAAGAGACCCAGTACTTC. Translated: CASSQDGTAQETQYF.

This clone was picked up a small number of times. This CDR3 reads CASSIGTGMDTQYF. DNA for the CDR3: TGTGCCAGCTCAATTGGGACAGGGATGGATACGCAGTATTTT. The chain employs TRBV18 and TRBJ2-3; 9 positions agree with TRBD1. The CDR3 sequence is 14 residues long. CDR1 is KGHSH, CDR2 LQKENI, per germline. The ends lost 5 bases at V and 6 bases at J; junction bases unmatched: 6.

The J gene is TRBJ1-2, the V gene TRBV30, with D unclear. The germline V gene encodes CDR1 GTSNPN and CDR2 SVGIG (reference sequence). This CDR3 has 13 residues. V was cut by 3 bases and J by 8 bases, with 16 bases left in between. CDR3 sequence (DNA): TGTGCCTGGAGGCGCACAGAAAAACACGGCTACACCTTC. Translation gives CAWRRTEKHGYTF.

V and J are TRBV19 and TRBJ2-5; D is undetermined. Germline V gene lookup returns CDR1 LNHDA and CDR2 SQIVND (reference sequence). V was clipped by 2 bases and J by 4 bases, with 5 bases between them. This CDR3 is built from 12 residues. CDR3 bases: TGTGCCAGTAGTATACCCGGAGAGACCCAGTACTTC. Amino acids: CASSIPGETQYF.

The genes are TRBV7-9 and TRBJ2-1; tentative D call: TRBD1 (6 bases). The CDR3 runs 15 residues. V lost 3 bases, J lost 2 bases, and 11 bases lay in between. Germline V CDR1 and CDR2: SEHNR, FQNEAQ (reference sequence). CDR3: CASSFGQLAYNEQFF. The CDR3 bases are TGTGCCAGCAGCTTCGGACAGCTAGCCTACAATGAGCAGTTCTTC.

The rearrangement joins TRBV9 to TRBJ2-1; D is undetermined. The CDR3 sequence is 15 residues long. Per germline, CDR1 SGDLS and CDR2 YYNGEE. V dropped 0 bases and J dropped 3 bases, with 10 bases sitting between them. The CDR3 bases are TGTGCCAGCAGCGTAGGAGTCCCCCTCTACAATGAGCAGTTCTTC. It encodes CASSVGVPLYNEQFF.

This clone was detected a few times. The gene calls are TRBV7-2 and TRBJ2-4; D gene ambiguous. The V end lost 3 bases, the J end lost 8 bases, and 14 bases lay between the germline ends. The CDR3 extends over 14 amino acids. Germline CDR1 and CDR2: SGHTA and FQGNSA. CDR3 in amino acids: CASSFGPRGHIQYF. The CDR3 nucleotides read TGTGCCAGCAGCTTCGGACCTCGTGGGCACATTCAGTACTTC.

This chain uses TRBV4-2 with TRBJ1-2; a weak D match, TRBD1 (5 bases). The CDR3 is 16 amino acids. Germline V lookup: CDR1 LGHNA, CDR2 YNFKEQ. V was clipped by 0 bases and J by 5 bases, with 16 bases between them. The CDR3 DNA is TGTGCCAGCAGCCAAGATAGCACAGGTCAACCATATGGCTACACCTTC. It encodes CASSQDSTGQPYGYTF.

This clone was counted between two and nine times. The chain recombines TRBV25-1 with TRBJ2-5, with D unclear. Trimming stripped 8 bases from V and 5 bases from J, with 12 bases between. Germline V gene sequence: CDR1 MGHDK, CDR2 SYGVNS. The CDR3 covers 12 residues. CDR3 sequence reads: CASGYLRETQYF. The CDR3 DNA reads as TGTGCCAGCGGCTACCTTCGGGAGACCCAGTACTTC.

CDR3 bases: TGCGCCAGTCGCCGGACAGGGACCGATGAGCAGTTCTTC. It codes for CASRRTGTDEQFF. This chain links TRBV5-1 with TRBJ2-1; 8 positions agree with TRBD1. Germline trimming cut 8 bases from V and 8 bases from J; bases unmatched to any gene: 9. The germline V gene encodes CDR1 SGHRS and CDR2 YFSETQ. The CDR3 has 13 amino acids.

The chain is built from TRBV7-2 and TRBJ1-1; D gene unclear. Germline V gene lookup returns CDR1 SGHTA and CDR2 FQGNSA. Between the trimmed V and J ends, which lost 3 bases and 1 base, there was a span of 6 bases. This CDR3 is built from 13 residues. The CDR3 here is CASSLNRNTEAFF. The CDR3 coding sequence is TGTGCCAGCAGCTTGAACAGGAACACTGAAGCTTTCTTT. The full variable domain, with the rest looked up from reference TRBV7-2 and TRBJ1-1, is GAGVSQSPSNKVTEKGKDVELRCDPISGHTALYWYRQSLGQGLEFLIYFQGNSAPDKSGLPSDRFSAERTGGSVSTLTIQRTQQEDSAVYLCASSLNRNTEAFFGQGTRLTVV.

The DNA of the CDR3 is TGTGCCATCCCTAGTCCAGGGCGCAATGAGCAGTTCTTC. Amino acids: CAIPSPGRNEQFF. V gene TRBV28 combines with J gene TRBJ2-1; D perhaps matches TRBD1 (5 bases). This CDR3 has 13 amino acids. Trimming cost V 10 bases and J 6 bases, with 16 bases left between them. Germline CDR1 reads MDHEN; CDR2 reads SYDVKM.

As for this clone: Other DNA sequences of this sample code for an identical CDR3. V and J are TRBV5-1 and TRBJ2-1; D is undetermined. The germline V gene encodes CDR1 SGHRS and CDR2 YFSETQ. Trimming shortened V by 0 bases and J by 5 bases, and 3 bases separated the two germline ends. The CDR3 spans 12 residues. Written as DNA, the CDR3 is TGCGCCAGCAGCTTGGGTGACAATGAGCAGTTCTTC. Protein product: CASSLGDNEQFF.

The V and J genes are TRBV9 and TRBJ2-1, with D hard to call. V lost 4 bases, J lost 4 bases, and 15 bases lay in between. Germline CDR1 is SGDLS and CDR2 is YYNGEE. This CDR3 spans 15 amino acids. The CDR3 is CASSPGPESYNEQFF. The CDR3 DNA follows: TGTGCCAGCAGCCCTGGACCAGAGAGTTACAATGAGCAGTTCTTC.

V gene TRBV7-2 combines with J gene TRBJ1-5, with D perhaps TRBD1 (5 bases). V lost 1 base, J lost 0 bases, and 10 bases lay in between. The CDR3 length is 16 residues. CDR1 and CDR2 (germline): SGHTA, FQGNSA. Here the CDR3 DNA reads TGTGCCAGCAGCTTAGTAGGGGCGAGTAGCAATCAGCCCCAGCATTTT. Its translation is CASSLVGASSNQPQHF.

This clone was seen only a few times. V usage is TRBV28 and J usage is TRBJ2-7, with D possibly matching TRBD2 (6 bases). The CDR3 is made up of 14 amino acids. V was trimmed by 6 bases and J by 0 bases, leaving 12 bases between them. In germline, CDR1 is MDHEN, CDR2 SYDVKM. The CDR3 region is CASRNSGSSYEQYF. The CDR3 nucleotides are TGTGCCAGCAGGAATAGCGGTAGCTCCTACGAGCAGTACTTC. Together with reference TRBV28 and TRBJ2-7, the CDR3 gives the full variable domain: DVKVTQSSRYLVKRTGEKVFLECVQDMDHENMFWYRQDPGLGLRLIYFSYDVKMKEKGDIPEGYSVSREKKERFSLILESASTNQTSMYLCASRNSGSSYEQYFGPGTRLTVT.